Presented here are 26 T cell receptor beta chains from one specimen sequenced in a study of cytomegalovirus exposure and HLA in healthy donors. Both 60 Vbeta primers and 13 Jbeta primers went into the PCR. The assay was immunoSEQ multiplex PCR, and TCRdb's table has in-frame clones only and misses some. The sample has under 85,000 clones, 80% seen once. The sample taken for sequencing was PBMCs. The receptor source for this set is a woman aged 30 to 39 in good health and CMV-seronegative.

The rearrangement links TRBV6-5 to TRBJ1-2, with a tentative D call TRBD1 (6 bases). Trimming pared 2 bases from V and 6 bases from J, leaving 10 bases between. In germline, CDR1 is MNHEY, CDR2 SVGAGI. The CDR3 covers 13 residues. CDR3 sequence (DNA): TGTGCCAGCAGTTACGGGGGGGCGGATGGCTACACCTTC. Translation: CASSYGGADGYTF.

This clone came up a few times. The genes are TRBV27 and TRBJ1-2; TRBD1 matches at 10 bases. The germline V gene encodes CDR1 MNHEY and CDR2 SMNVEV (reference sequence). The CDR3 length is 14 residues. V lost 5 bases, J lost 7 bases, and 7 bases stayed unmatched. As DNA, the CDR3 is TGTGCCAGCAGTCTAACCGGGACAGGGGCTGGCTACACCTTC. Translation: CASSLTGTGAGYTF.

The CDR3 region is CASSSAGGRETQYF. As DNA, the CDR3 is TGTGCCAGCAGTTCAGCGGGGGGGCGGGAGACCCAGTACTTC. This chain joins TRBV28 and TRBJ2-5; 10 bases line up with TRBD2. The V and J ends lost 4 bases and 5 bases, in that order; junction bases with no gene match: 4. The germline V gene has CDR1 MDHEN and CDR2 SYDVKM. CDR3 length: 14 residues.

The table lists this clone with a few counts. This sequence joins TRBV7-6 and TRBJ1-1; no clear D. The CDR3 covers 13 residues. CDR1 and CDR2 from the germline V gene are SGHVS and FNYEAQ. V was clipped by 8 bases and J by 4 bases, with 14 bases between them. The CDR3, as DNA: TGTGCCAGCGGTCTGGCCGCGGGCACTGAAGCTTTCTTT. Its translation: CASGLAAGTEAFF.

The V call is TRBV28, the J call TRBJ1-6; the D is unclear. The CDR3 has 14 residues. V lost 8 bases to trimming and J lost 1 base, with 9 bases between them. The V gene's germline CDR1 is MDHEN and CDR2 SYDVKM. CDR3: CASAPRSYNSPLHF. In nucleotides, the CDR3 is TGTGCCAGCGCCCCCAGATCCTATAATTCACCCCTCCACTTT.

This clone was seen a few times. As DNA, the CDR3 is TGTGCCAGCGAGAGCGGGGAGAACACCGGGGAGCTGTTTTTT. It codes for CASESGENTGELFF. The chain uses TRBV2 and TRBJ2-2; 7 bases fit TRBD2. Trimming cost V 8 bases and J 1 base; bases outside gene matches: 4. This CDR3 is built from 14 residues. Germline assignment: CDR1 SNHLY and CDR2 FYNNEI.

The gene calls are TRBV29-1 and TRBJ2-7; TRBD1 matches 10 bases. This CDR3 comprises 13 residues. The J segment lost 4 bases and the V segment lost 4 bases, leaving 4 bases of the junction unmatched. The germline gives CDR1 SQVTM, CDR2 ANQGSEA. Written as DNA, the CDR3 is TGCAGCGTTGGGGACAGGGGTGGTTACGAGCAGTACTTC. Protein product: CSVGDRGGYEQYF.

This chain links TRBV4-1 with TRBJ2-7; TRBD2 matches 8 bases. The CDR3 is 14 amino acids. Trimming removed 1 base from V and 7 bases from J; junction bases left unmatched: 6. CDR1 is MGHRA, CDR2 YSYEKL, per germline. This chain's CDR3 is CASSQAAGAGEQYF. The CDR3 DNA reads as TGCGCCAGCAGCCAAGCAGCGGGAGCGGGAGAGCAGTACTTC.

CDR3 bases: TGCGCCAGCAGTGAGTCGGGGGAGGTGGCCGAGCAGTACTTC. The encoded protein is CASSESGEVAEQYF. The chain combines TRBV10-2 with TRBJ2-7; TRBD2 might be the D (6 bases). The CDR3 runs to 14 residues. Germline V CDR1 and CDR2: WSHSY, SAAADI. The V end lost 0 bases, the J end lost 6 bases, and 12 bases lay between the germline ends.

The rearrangement joins TRBV4-3 to TRBJ1-2, with D perhaps TRBD1 (6 bases). Germline lookup yields CDR1 LGHNA and CDR2 YSLEER. The CDR3 totals 13 residues. V dropped 1 base and J dropped 4 bases, with 7 bases sitting between them. The CDR3 loop reads CASSQADSYGYTF. The CDR3 DNA is TGCGCCAGCAGCCAAGCGGACAGCTATGGCTACACCTTC.

The chain links TRBV13 to TRBJ2-5, with D unresolved. The germline V gene has CDR1 PRHDT and CDR2 FYEKMQ (reference sequence). CDR3 length: 15 amino acids. The V end was cut by 2 bases, the J end by 0 bases, with 10 bases between. The CDR3 DNA follows: TGTGCCAGCAGCTTATCTAACGAGTACCAAGAGACCCAGTACTTC. It is translated as CASSLSNEYQETQYF.

In DNA, the CDR3 is TGTGCCAGCAGCCTACAGGGTCTTGCGAGCTATGGCTACACCTTC. As protein: CASSLQGLASYGYTF. The V and J genes are TRBV7-8 and TRBJ1-2; tentatively, D is TRBD1 (6 bases). There are 15 residues in the CDR3. V lost 5 bases and J 4 bases, leaving 17 bases between the germline ends. The germline CDR1 and CDR2 sequences are SGHVS and FQNEAQ.

Only a few counts were recorded for this clone. This chain connects TRBV18 to TRBJ2-1; 9 bases map to TRBD1. Germline assignment: CDR1 KGHSH and CDR2 LQKENI. The CDR3 runs 15 residues. After removal of 4 bases from V and 7 bases from J, the junction contained 8 bases not matched to a gene. In nucleotides, the CDR3 is TGTGCCAGCTCACAGGACAGGGGTGTATTAAATGAGCAGTTCTTC. This codes for CASSQDRGVLNEQFF.

The rearrangement joins TRBV5-6 to TRBJ2-7; 12 bases align to TRBD2. Germline values: CDR1 SGHDT, CDR2 YYEEEE. Unmatched junction bases numbered 11, after V lost 0 bases and J lost 4 bases. This CDR3 spans 18 amino acids. CDR3 residues: CASSLAASGRAKSYEQYF. DNA for the CDR3: TGTGCCAGCAGCTTGGCAGCTAGCGGGAGGGCCAAGAGTTACGAGCAGTACTTC.

J is TRBJ1-1 and V is TRBV11-1; TRBD1 agrees at 7 bases. CDR1 and CDR2 (germline): SGHAT, FQDESV (reference sequence). CDR3 length: 17 residues. J lost 0 bases, V lost 6 bases, and 13 bases had no gene match. The CDR3 DNA sequence: TGTGCCAGCAGTCTGCAGGGGACAGTCGTAATGAACACTGAAGCTTTCTTT. Protein product: CASSLQGTVVMNTEAFF.

The chain is built from TRBV5-1 and TRBJ2-5; tentative D call: TRBD1 (7 bases). Trimming pared 4 bases from V and 5 bases from J, leaving 12 bases between. Germline V lookup: CDR1 SGHRS, CDR2 YFSETQ. CDR3 length equals 13 residues. Written as DNA, the CDR3 is TGCGCCAGCAGCCTTGGAGGGGGCGAGACCCAGTACTTC. It specifies CASSLGGGETQYF.

This clone came up once. The chain's CDR3 is CSVQTGAQPQHF. As DNA, the CDR3 is TGCAGCGTTCAGACAGGGGCCCAGCCCCAGCATTTT. The chain combines TRBV29-1 with TRBJ1-5; 8 nucleotides match TRBD1. This CDR3 has 12 residues. The V gene's germline CDR1 is SQVTM and CDR2 ANQGSEA. The J segment lost 7 bases and the V segment lost 5 bases, leaving 4 bases of the junction unmatched.

The rearrangement links TRBV5-1 to TRBJ2-1, with 7 bases aligning to TRBD2. The J segment lost 2 bases and the V segment lost 0 bases, leaving 2 bases of the junction unmatched. The CDR3 runs to 15 residues. Germline V gives CDR1 SGHRS, CDR2 YFSETQ. The CDR3 region has the DNA TGCGCCAGCAGCTTGGGAGGGACTACCTACAATGAGCAGTTCTTC. Protein sequence: CASSLGGTTYNEQFF.

This clone was observed a few times. This chain uses TRBV6-5 with TRBJ1-5; D remains unclear. The CDR3 runs to 13 residues. V was trimmed by 8 bases and J by 2 bases, leaving 10 bases between them. CDR1 and CDR2 (germline): MNHEY, SVGAGI. The CDR3 protein is CASQTRGNQPQHF. The CDR3 coding sequence is TGTGCCAGCCAAACGAGGGGCAATCAGCCCCAGCATTTT.

In this sample, this clone turned up once. The gene calls are TRBV7-2 and TRBJ1-1; 9 bases agree with TRBD1. Germline values: CDR1 SGHTA, CDR2 FQGNSA. The CDR3 length is 13 residues. V shed 7 bases and J 3 bases; nucleotides not matched to a gene: 3. As DNA, the CDR3 is TGTGCCAGCACAAGACAGGGGGACACTGAAGCTTTCTTT. Protein sequence: CASTRQGDTEAFF. The variable domain in full, with the rest retrieved from reference TRBV7-2 and TRBJ1-1, is GAGVSQSPSNKVTEKGKDVELRCDPISGHTALYWYRQSLGQGLEFLIYFQGNSAPDKSGLPSDRFSAERTGGSVSTLTIQRTQQEDSAVYLCASTRQGDTEAFFGQGTRLTVV.

This chain uses TRBV30 with TRBJ2-7; tentatively, D is TRBD2 (5 bases). This CDR3 comprises 12 residues. The germline V and J ends were trimmed by 3 bases and 6 bases, with 12 bases remaining between them. Per the germline V gene, CDR1 is GTSNPN and CDR2 is SVGIG (reference sequence). CDR3: CAWSGMGAEQYF. CDR3 sequence (DNA): TGTGCCTGGAGCGGGATGGGAGCCGAGCAGTACTTC.

This rearrangement joins TRBV28 to TRBJ1-6, with 8 nucleotides matching TRBD1. There are 13 residues in the CDR3. V shed 5 bases, J shed 9 bases, and the junction held 3 bases outside the gene matches. Germline V gene sequence: CDR1 MDHEN, CDR2 SYDVKM. DNA of the CDR3: TGTGCCAGCAGTACGACAGGGGTTTCACCCCTCCACTTT. This translates into CASSTTGVSPLHF.

This clone occurred a few times. V is TRBV5-4 and J is TRBJ1-1; TRBD1 matches 7 bases. The V gene's germline CDR1 is SGHNT and CDR2 YYREEE (reference sequence). CDR3 length equals 15 residues. The V gene end was trimmed by 0 bases and the J gene end by 3 bases; junction bases not matched to a gene: 5. CDR3 sequence reads: CASSLGQGVYTEAFF. In DNA form, the CDR3 reads TGTGCCAGCAGCTTGGGACAGGGAGTTTACACTGAAGCTTTCTTT.

This clone was found a few times. The chain joins TRBV9 to TRBJ2-5, with D perhaps matching TRBD1 (6 bases). Trimming removed 2 bases at V and 2 bases at J, with 16 bases between. CDR1 and CDR2 (germline): SGDLS, YYNGEE. The CDR3 contains 16 residues. The DNA of the CDR3 is TGTGCCAGCAGCGTGGGGGCAGGGGTCCCTCAAGAGACCCAGTACTTC. As protein: CASSVGAGVPQETQYF.

The chain joins TRBV29-1 to TRBJ1-2, with D tentatively TRBD1 (5 bases). The CDR3 loop spans 13 amino acids. Germline V CDR1 and CDR2: SQVTM, ANQGSEA. The CDR3 reads CSVPAPGGYGYTF. CDR3 nucleotides: TGCAGTGTCCCAGCCCCGGGGGGCTATGGCTACACCTTC.

The chain is built from TRBV30 and TRBJ1-5, with TRBD1 identical over 8 bases. V lost 3 bases to trimming and J lost 5 bases; unmatched junction nucleotides: 9. The CDR3 contains 15 residues. The germline gives CDR1 GTSNPN, CDR2 SVGIG (reference sequence). The CDR3 sequence is CAWSPPGGADQPQHF. The CDR3 region has the DNA TGTGCCTGGAGCCCTCCAGGGGGCGCGGATCAGCCCCAGCATTTT. Full variable domain (missing parts from reference TRBV30 and TRBJ1-5): SQTIHQWPATLVQPVGSPLSLECTVEGTSNPNLYWYRQAAGRGLQLLFYSVGIGQISSEVPQNLSASRPQDRQFILSSKKLLLSDSGFYLCAWSPPGGADQPQHFGDGTRLSIL.